These 3 T cell receptor beta chains were all obtained from the same sample, sequenced in a study of OX40 agonist ivuxolimab in advanced cancers. Measured with immunoSEQ multiplex PCR; TCRdb has only the in-frame clones, and not every one. The repertoire consists of fewer than 65,000 clones, with just over 85% occurring once and the leading ten covering about 1%. The starting material was CD4+ or CD8+ T cells sorted from blood, obtained in a trial of the OX40 agonist ivuxolimab. These receptors came from an adult with an advanced solid tumor such as melanoma, head and neck, liver or kidney cancer.

The chain has TRBV6-1 and TRBJ2-7; 7 nucleotides match TRBD2. Germline CDR1 and CDR2: MNHNS and SASEGT. J was trimmed by 4 bases and V by 4 bases; bases with no gene match: 7. CDR3 length equals 14 residues. The CDR3 loop reads CASSGGGSGYEQYF. The CDR3 bases are TGTGCCAGCAGTGGAGGCGGGAGCGGATACGAGCAGTACTTC.

This clone appeared a few times. The rearrangement uses TRBV10-1 and TRBJ1-1; D is perhaps TRBD1 (5 bases). The ends were cut back, 3 bases at V and 9 bases at J, with 11 bases in the middle. This CDR3 contains 12 residues. Per the germline V gene, CDR1 is WNHNN and CDR2 is SYGVQD (reference sequence). The CDR3 is CASSDRDSKAFF. The CDR3 DNA is TGCGCCAGCAGTGACCGAGACAGCAAAGCTTTCTTT.

The CDR3 is CASSTGVSSYEQYF. In nucleotides, the CDR3 is TGCGCCAGCAGCACAGGGGTTTCATCCTACGAGCAGTACTTC. The V call is TRBV5-1, the J call TRBJ2-7; 7 bases map to TRBD1. CDR3 length equals 14 residues. CDR1 is SGHRS, CDR2 YFSETQ, per germline. Trimming took 4 bases from V and 1 from J; bases not matched to a gene: 5.